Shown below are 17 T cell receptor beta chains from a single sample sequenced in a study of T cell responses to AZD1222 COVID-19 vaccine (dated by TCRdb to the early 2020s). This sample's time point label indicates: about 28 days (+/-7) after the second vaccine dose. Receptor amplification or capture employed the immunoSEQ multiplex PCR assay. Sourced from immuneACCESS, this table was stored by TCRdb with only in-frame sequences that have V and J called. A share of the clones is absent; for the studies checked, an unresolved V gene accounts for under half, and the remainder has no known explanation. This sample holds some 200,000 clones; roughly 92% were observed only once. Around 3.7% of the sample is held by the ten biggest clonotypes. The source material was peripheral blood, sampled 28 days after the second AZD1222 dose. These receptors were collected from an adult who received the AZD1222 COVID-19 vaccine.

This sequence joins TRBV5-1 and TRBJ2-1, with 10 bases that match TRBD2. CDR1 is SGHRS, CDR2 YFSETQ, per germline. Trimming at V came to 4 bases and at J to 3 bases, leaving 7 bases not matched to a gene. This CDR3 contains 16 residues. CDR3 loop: CASSRRGTSDYNEQFF. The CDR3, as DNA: TGCGCCAGCAGCCGAAGGGGGACTAGCGACTACAATGAGCAGTTCTTC. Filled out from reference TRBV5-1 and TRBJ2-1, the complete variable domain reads KAGVTQTPRYLIKTRGQQVTLSCSPISGHRSVSWYQQTPGQGLQFLFEYFSETQRNKGNFPGRFSGRQFSNSRSEMNVSTLELGDSALYLCASSRRGTSDYNEQFFGPGTRLTVL.

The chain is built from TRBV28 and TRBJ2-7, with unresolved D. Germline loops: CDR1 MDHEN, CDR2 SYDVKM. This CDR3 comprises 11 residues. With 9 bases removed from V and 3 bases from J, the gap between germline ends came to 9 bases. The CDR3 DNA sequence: TGTGCCAGTGGGGTGGGCTACGAGCAGTACTTC. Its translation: CASGVGYEQYF.

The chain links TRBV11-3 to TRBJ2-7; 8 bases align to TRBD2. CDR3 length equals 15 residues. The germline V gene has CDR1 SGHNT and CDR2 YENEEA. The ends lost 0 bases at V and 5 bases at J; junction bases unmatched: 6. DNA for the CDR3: TGTGCCAGCAGCTTAGAAGCGGGAGTCTTCCACGAGCAGTACTTC. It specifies CASSLEAGVFHEQYF.

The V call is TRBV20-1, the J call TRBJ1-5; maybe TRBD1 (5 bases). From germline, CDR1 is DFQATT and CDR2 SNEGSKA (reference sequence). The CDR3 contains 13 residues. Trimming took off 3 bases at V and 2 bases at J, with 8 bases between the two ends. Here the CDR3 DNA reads TGCAGTGCTAGTAGGGACGGCAATCAGCCCCAGCATTTT. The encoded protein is CSASRDGNQPQHF.

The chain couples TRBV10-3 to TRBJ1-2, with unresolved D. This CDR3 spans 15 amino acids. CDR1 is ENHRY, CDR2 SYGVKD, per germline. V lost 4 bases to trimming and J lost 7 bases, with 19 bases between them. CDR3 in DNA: TGTGCCATCAGTGGAGACTCGGAGGGTCAGAGTGGCTACACCTTC. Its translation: CAISGDSEGQSGYTF.

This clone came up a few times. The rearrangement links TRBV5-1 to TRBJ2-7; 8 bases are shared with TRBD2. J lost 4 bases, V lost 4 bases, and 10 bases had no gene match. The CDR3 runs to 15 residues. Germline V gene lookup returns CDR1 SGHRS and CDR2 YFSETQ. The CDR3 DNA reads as TGCGCCAGCAGCCTGAGTGGACTAGCTATGTACGAGCAGTACTTC. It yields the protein CASSLSGLAMYEQYF.

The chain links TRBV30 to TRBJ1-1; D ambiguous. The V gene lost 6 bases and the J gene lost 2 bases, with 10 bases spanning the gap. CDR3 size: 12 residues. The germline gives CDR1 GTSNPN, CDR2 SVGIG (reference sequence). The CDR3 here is CACGRPNTEAFF. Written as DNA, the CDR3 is TGTGCCTGCGGACGGCCAAACACTGAAGCTTTCTTT.

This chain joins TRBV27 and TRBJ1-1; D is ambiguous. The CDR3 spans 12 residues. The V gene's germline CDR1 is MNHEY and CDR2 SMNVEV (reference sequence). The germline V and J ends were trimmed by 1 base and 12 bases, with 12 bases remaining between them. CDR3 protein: CASSLFGGSTFF. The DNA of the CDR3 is TGTGCCAGCAGTTTATTCGGCGGTTCCACTTTCTTT.

The CDR3 DNA follows: TGCAGTGCTAGTATGCTTCCCAAGGACTATGGCTACACCTTC. Its translation is CSASMLPKDYGYTF. V usage is TRBV20-1 and J usage is TRBJ1-2; no firm D call. The CDR3 contains 14 residues. Germline CDR1 DFQATT, CDR2 SNEGSKA (reference sequence). Trimming removed 3 bases at V and 3 bases at J, with 14 bases between.

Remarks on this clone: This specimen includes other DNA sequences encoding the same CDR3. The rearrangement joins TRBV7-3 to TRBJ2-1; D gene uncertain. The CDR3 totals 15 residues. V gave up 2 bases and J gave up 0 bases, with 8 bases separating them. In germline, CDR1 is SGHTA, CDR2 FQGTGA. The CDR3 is CASSLGSSSYNEQFF. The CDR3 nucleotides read TGTGCCAGCAGCTTAGGCAGTTCCTCCTACAATGAGCAGTTCTTC.

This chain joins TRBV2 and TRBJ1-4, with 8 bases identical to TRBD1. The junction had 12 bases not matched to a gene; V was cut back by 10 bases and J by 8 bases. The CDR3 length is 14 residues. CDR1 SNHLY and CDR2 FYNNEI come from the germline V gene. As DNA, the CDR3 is TGTGCCACCGACCGGGACAGGACCCGAGAAAAACTGTTTTTT. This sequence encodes CATDRDRTREKLFF. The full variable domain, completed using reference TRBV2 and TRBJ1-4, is EPEVTQTPSHQVTQMGQEVILRCVPISNHLYFYWYRQILGQKVEFLVSFYNNEISEKSEIFDDQFSVERPDGSNFTLKIRSTKLEDSAMYFCATDRDRTREKLFFGSGTQLSVL.

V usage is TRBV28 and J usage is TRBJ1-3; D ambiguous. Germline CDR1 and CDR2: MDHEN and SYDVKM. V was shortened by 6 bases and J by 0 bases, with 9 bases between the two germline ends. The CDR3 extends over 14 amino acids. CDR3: CASRFENSGNTIYF. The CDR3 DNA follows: TGTGCCAGCAGGTTTGAAAACTCTGGAAACACCATATATTTT.

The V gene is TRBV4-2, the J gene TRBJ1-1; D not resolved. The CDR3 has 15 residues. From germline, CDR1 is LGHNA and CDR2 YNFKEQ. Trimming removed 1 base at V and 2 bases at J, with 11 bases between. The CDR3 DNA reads TGTGCCAGCAGCCAAGGGGATCTCCAAAACACTGAAGCTTTCTTT. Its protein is CASSQGDLQNTEAFF.

As DNA, the CDR3 is TGTGCCAGCCGACGCGAGGGGACCGGGGAGCTGTTTTTT. It encodes CASRREGTGELFF. The chain uses TRBV6-6 and TRBJ2-2, with D possibly called TRBD1 or TRBD2 (5 bases each). The CDR3 is 13 residues long. Trimming took off 8 bases at V and 5 bases at J, with 12 bases between the two ends. The V gene's germline CDR1 is MNHNY and CDR2 SVGAGI (reference sequence).

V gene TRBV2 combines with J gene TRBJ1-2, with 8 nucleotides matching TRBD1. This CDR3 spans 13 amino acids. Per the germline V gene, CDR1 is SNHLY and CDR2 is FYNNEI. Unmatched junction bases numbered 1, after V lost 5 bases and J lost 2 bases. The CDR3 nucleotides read TGTGCCAGCAGTTGGACAGGGAACTATGGCTACACCTTC. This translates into CASSWTGNYGYTF.

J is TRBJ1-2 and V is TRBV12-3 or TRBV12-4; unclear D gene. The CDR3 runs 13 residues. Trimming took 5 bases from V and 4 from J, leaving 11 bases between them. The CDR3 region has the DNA TGTGCCAGCAGTCCCCGGGATCGCTATGGCTACACCTTC. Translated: CASSPRDRYGYTF.

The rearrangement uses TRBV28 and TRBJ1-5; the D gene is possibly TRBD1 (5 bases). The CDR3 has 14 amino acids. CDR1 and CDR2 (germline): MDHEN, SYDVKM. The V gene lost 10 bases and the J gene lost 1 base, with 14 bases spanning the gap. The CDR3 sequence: CAISPGQSNQPQHF. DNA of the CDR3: TGTGCCATCTCTCCGGGGCAAAGCAATCAGCCCCAGCATTTT.